The TCR beta chain described here comes from a study of shared clonotypes between healthy human individuals. On the study more broadly: The donor group consisted of a couple of women and a few men, aged 18 to 49.

Unsorted PBMC DNA went through sequencing on ten immunoSEQ deep assay plates. This table comes from immunoSEQ multiplex PCR, and its TCRdb copy is limited to in-frame clones, with some not included. The table shows about 490,000 clones, with around three quarters occurring only once. Source material: PBMCs. This TCR came from a woman aged 35 to 49 in good health. Some clones in this sample may be carry-over from other donors' samples.

Here the CDR3 reads CASSRPRTSWFCEQFF. Written as DNA, the CDR3 is TGCGCCAGCAGCCGCCCCCGGACTAGCTGGTTTTGTGAGCAGTTCTTC. V usage is TRBV4-1 and J usage is TRBJ2-1; 8 nucleotides agree with TRBD2. V lost 4 bases, J lost 9 bases, and 14 bases stayed unmatched. Germline CDR1 MGHRA, CDR2 YSYEKL. The CDR3 is 16 amino acids.